The next 12 T cell receptor beta chains were all read from a single sample in a study of T-cell memory formation after mild COVID-19. TCRdb re-derived calls from the 5' RACE reads in MiXCR, one entry per CDR3 protein. The data contain over 450,000 distinct CDR3 sequences, roughly 20% of them singletons. The sample taken for sequencing was PBMCs or a T cell subset sorted from them (not recorded which). Every receptor here comes from an adult woman who had mild COVID-19 (a few samples of this study predate the infection). Cell type and time point are not known.

This chain joins TRBV12-3 or TRBV12-4 and TRBJ2-7; 9 bases agree with TRBD2. The CDR3 sequence is 17 residues long. Germline trimming cut 4 bases from V and 2 bases from J; bases unmatched to any gene: 12. The CDR3, as DNA: TGTGCCAGCAGTTCCTCCCCCACTAGCGGGCCTGCCTACGAGCAGTACTTC. This translates into CASSSSPTSGPAYEQYF.

This clonotype was seen a handful of times. This chain links TRBV20-1 with TRBJ1-2; 7 bases fit TRBD1. The CDR3 has 14 residues. Losses at the gene ends were 3 bases for V and 4 bases for J; bases not matched to a gene: 8. Germline V gene lookup returns CDR1 DFQATT and CDR2 SNEGSKA (reference sequence). The CDR3 coding sequence is TGCAGTGCTAGTCGGACAGGTGTATCCTATGGCTACACCTTC. Translated, it gives CSASRTGVSYGYTF.

The table lists this clonotype with a few counts. J is TRBJ2-3 and V is TRBV6-5, with unresolved D. The germline gives CDR1 MNHEY, CDR2 SVGAGI. This CDR3 has 15 residues. V lost 2 bases and J 2 bases, leaving 11 bases between the germline ends. The CDR3 loop is CASSYTTSLTDTQYF. Written as DNA, the CDR3 is TGTGCCAGCAGTTACACTACGTCCCTCACAGATACGCAGTATTTT.

The chain joins TRBV20-1 to TRBJ1-6; 7 bases map to TRBD1. The germline V gene encodes CDR1 DFQATT and CDR2 SNEGSKA (reference sequence). CDR3 length equals 14 residues. CDR3 loop: CSVTARQGSSPLHF. CDR3 nucleotide sequence: TGCAGCGTAACAGCTAGACAGGGTAGTTCACCCCTCCACTTT.

The rearrangement links TRBV29-1 to TRBJ2-1; a weak D match, TRBD1 (6 bases). Deletions cut 7 bases from V and 6 bases from J, with 22 bases between. Germline V gene sequence: CDR1 SQVTM, CDR2 ANQGSEA. This CDR3 spans 15 amino acids. The CDR3 sequence is CSAQRQGIIRNEQFF. The CDR3, as DNA: TGCAGCGCCCAACGGCAGGGGATAATTCGCAATGAGCAGTTCTTC.

The V and J genes are TRBV20-1 and TRBJ1-6; TRBD1 agrees at 7 bases. V gave up 8 bases and J gave up 5 bases; unmatched junction bases: 3. The germline gives CDR1 DFQATT, CDR2 SNEGSKA (reference sequence). This CDR3 spans 12 amino acids. CDR3 DNA: TGCAGTATCAGGGGGGATAATTCACCCCTCCACTTT. Protein: CSIRGDNSPLHF.

This clonotype showed up just a few times. This chain connects TRBV5-1 to TRBJ2-7; D is perhaps TRBD1 (5 bases). Per germline, CDR1 SGHRS and CDR2 YFSETQ. Trimming cost V 0 bases and J 0 bases, with 13 bases left between them. The CDR3 runs to 16 residues. The CDR3 nucleotides read TGCGCCAGCAGCTTGGCCACAGGCCGAAACTCCTACGAGCAGTACTTC. Its protein product is CASSLATGRNSYEQYF. Full variable domain (outside the CDR3, taken from reference TRBV5-1 and TRBJ2-7): KAGVTQTPRYLIKTRGQQVTLSCSPISGHRSVSWYQQTPGQGLQFLFEYFSETQRNKGNFPGRFSGRQFSNSRSEMNVSTLELGDSALYLCASSLATGRNSYEQYFGPGTRLTVT.

The chain employs TRBV12-3 or TRBV12-4 and TRBJ1-1; D perhaps matches TRBD1 (6 bases). The germline V and J ends were trimmed by 9 bases and 6 bases, with 20 bases remaining between them. The CDR3 contains 14 residues. This CDR3 reads CARRPPGPGAEAFF. CDR3 sequence (DNA): TGTGCCAGGAGGCCTCCGGGACCAGGGGCTGAAGCTTTCTTT.

The chain joins TRBV5-1 to TRBJ1-2; 8 nucleotides match TRBD1. Germline-derived CDR1 and CDR2 are SGHRS and YFSETQ. The CDR3 consists of 19 residues. The V gene end was trimmed by 0 bases and the J gene end by 7 bases; junction bases not matched to a gene: 20. The CDR3 DNA reads TGCGCCAGCAGCTTGGATTTACCTGGGACAGGTGGGATCAGCGGTGGCTACACCTTC. Translated: CASSLDLPGTGGISGGYTF. Looking up the rest from reference TRBV5-1 and TRBJ1-2 gives the full variable domain: KAGVTQTPRYLIKTRGQQVTLSCSPISGHRSVSWYQQTPGQGLQFLFEYFSETQRNKGNFPGRFSGRQFSNSRSEMNVSTLELGDSALYLCASSLDLPGTGGISGGYTFGSGTRLTVV.

This clonotype came up a few times. The V call is TRBV7-9, the J call TRBJ2-5; 13 bases fit TRBD2. Germline V lookup: CDR1 SEHNR, CDR2 FQNEAQ (reference sequence). The CDR3 has 17 residues. J was trimmed by 5 bases and V by 5 bases; bases with no gene match: 11. In nucleotides, the CDR3 is TGTGCCAGCAGCCAAACCCTGGGACTAGCGGGGATGGAGACCCAGTACTTC. This translates into CASSQTLGLAGMETQYF.

The V gene is TRBV7-2, the J gene TRBJ1-1; TRBD1 matches 7 bases. J lost 4 bases, V lost 4 bases, and 6 bases had no gene match. CDR3 length: 14 amino acids. In germline, CDR1 is SGHTA, CDR2 FQGNSA. The CDR3 bases are TGTGCCAGCAGCTCGACAGGGTTGCGCACTGAAGCTTTCTTT. Translated: CASSSTGLRTEAFF.

This clonotype was observed a handful of times. The CDR3 DNA reads TGTGCCATCTCCGACAGGGACCACGAGCAGTACTTC. It is translated as CAISDRDHEQYF. The V and J genes are TRBV10-3 and TRBJ2-7; TRBD1 aligns across 7 bases. CDR3 length: 12 amino acids. Germline-derived CDR1 and CDR2 are ENHRY and SYGVKD. Trimming at V came to 8 bases and at J to 5 bases, leaving 6 bases not matched to a gene.